The clone carrying this T cell receptor beta chain was seen at least ten times. The antigen is unknown. This sample is drawn from a study of early T cells in non-severe SARS-CoV-2 infection. Study-level background: Sequencing of bulk RNA from unsorted whole blood was done, without chain pairing. Study-wide points: Database matching using VDJdb favored anti-spike CD8 responses, with private and CD4 specificities left missing.

CDR3 size: 14 residues. V lost 2 bases, J lost 0 bases, and 5 bases lay in between. CDR1 and CDR2 (germline): SGHRS, YFSETQ. Unique molecular identifiers tagged individual cDNA molecules. A single record per CDR3 protein comes from TCRdb applying MiXCR to the 5' RACE reads. Counted here are 30,000 to 40,000 distinct CDR3 sequences, under 4.5% occurring once; the ten biggest clones make up around 5.6%. This chain uses TRBV5-1 with TRBJ2-2; D is perhaps TRBD1 (5 bases). The sequencing sample was made of whole blood. The clonotype was recovered from an adult who was a healthcare worker with PCR-confirmed SARS-CoV-2 infection or an uninfected control (not recorded which). The CDR3 sequence: CASSLQANTGELFF. CDR3 nucleotides: TGCGCCAGCAGCTTACAGGCGAACACCGGGGAGCTGTTTTTT.